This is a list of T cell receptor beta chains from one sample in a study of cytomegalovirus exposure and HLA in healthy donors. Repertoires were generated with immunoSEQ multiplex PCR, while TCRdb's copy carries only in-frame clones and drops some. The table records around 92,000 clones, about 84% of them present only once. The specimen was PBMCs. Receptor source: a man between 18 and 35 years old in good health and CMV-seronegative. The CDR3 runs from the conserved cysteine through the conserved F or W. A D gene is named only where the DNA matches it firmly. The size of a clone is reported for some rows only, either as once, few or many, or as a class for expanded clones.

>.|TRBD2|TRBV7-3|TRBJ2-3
TGTGCCAGCAGCCCAGGACTAGCGAGCACAGATACGCAGTATTTT
CASSPGLASTDTQYF
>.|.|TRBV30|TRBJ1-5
TGTGCCTGGAGTGTTCGGGATGATCAGCCCCAGCATTTT
CAWSVRDDQPQHF
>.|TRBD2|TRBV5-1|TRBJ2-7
TGCGCCAGCAGCTTTATGGTAGCGGGGTCCTCCTACGAGCAGTACTTC
CASSFMVAGSSYEQYF
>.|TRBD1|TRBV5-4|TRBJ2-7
TGTGCCAGCAGCGCCGCTGGGACAGGGGGGAACTACGAGCAGTACTTC
CASSAAGTGGNYEQYF
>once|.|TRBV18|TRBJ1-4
TGTGCCAGCTCCCGTGGCCAGGAAGAAAAACTGTTTTTT
CASSRGQEEKLFF
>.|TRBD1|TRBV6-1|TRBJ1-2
TGTGCCAGTGTTCCAGGGGGCTTTAACTATGGCTACACCTTC
CASVPGGFNYGYTF
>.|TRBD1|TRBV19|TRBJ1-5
TGTGCCAGTAACCCAGACAGGGACTGGATGGTTGGTCAGCCCCAGCATTTT
CASNPDRDWMVGQPQHF
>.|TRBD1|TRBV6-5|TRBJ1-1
TGTGCCAGCAGCCAGGCAAGAAACAGGGGCCGTGAAGCTTTCTTT
CASSQARNRGREAFF
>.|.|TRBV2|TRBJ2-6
TGTGCCAGCAGTGAAGACGGGGTAGGGGCCAACGTCCTGACTTTC
CASSEDGVGANVLTF
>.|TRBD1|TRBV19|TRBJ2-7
TGTGCCAGTAAGGAGACAGGGGCTTACGAGCAGTACTTC
CASKETGAYEQYF
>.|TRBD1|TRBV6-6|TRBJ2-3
TGTGCCAGCAGTAAAAGCACAGGGGCGGCGGATACGCAGTATTTT
CASSKSTGAADTQYF
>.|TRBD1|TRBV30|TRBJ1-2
TGTGCCTTAGACCGGGACAGCACTTTCTATGGCTACACCTTC
CALDRDSTFYGYTF
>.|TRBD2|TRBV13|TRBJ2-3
TGTGCCAGCAGCCACCCCTGGGAGCGGGGCAGCACAGATACGCAGTATTTT
CASSHPWERGSTDTQYF
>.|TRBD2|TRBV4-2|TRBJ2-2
TGTGCCAGCAGCCAAGATTTTCGCGGGGGGACCAACACCGGGGAGCTGTTTTTT
CASSQDFRGGTNTGELFF
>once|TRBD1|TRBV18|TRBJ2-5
TGTGCCAGCTCACCTGGACAGGGGCTACAAGAGACCCAGTACTTC
CASSPGQGLQETQYF
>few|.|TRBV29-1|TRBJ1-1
TGCTCCCGCCTTAAATCTCCCCTTACAGGGAGGGGGAGCACTGAAGCTTTCTTT
CSRLKSPLTGRGSTEAFF
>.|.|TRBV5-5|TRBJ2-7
TGTGCCAGCAGCCCAATGTCCGGGACAAAGGAGCAGTACTTC
CASSPMSGTKEQYF
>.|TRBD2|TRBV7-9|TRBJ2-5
TGTGCCAGCAGCTTAGCGGAGGGAGGGGAGACCCAGTACTTC
CASSLAEGGETQYF
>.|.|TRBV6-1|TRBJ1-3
TGTGCCGGGTCGGGAAACCTCTCTGGAAACACCATATATTTT
CAGSGNLSGNTIYF
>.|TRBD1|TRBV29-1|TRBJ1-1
TGCAGCGTTGACGGGACAGGGATATTCTTT
CSVDGTGIFF
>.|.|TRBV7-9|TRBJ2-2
TGTTCCAGCAGCCCCTATAAAGGGGTCAACACCGGGGAGCTGTTTTTT
CSSSPYKGVNTGELFF
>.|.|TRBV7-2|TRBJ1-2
TGTGCCAGCAGCTCTACAGAGGCCCCAGGGGGCTACACCTTC
CASSSTEAPGGYTF
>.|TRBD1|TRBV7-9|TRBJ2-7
TGTGCCAGCAGCTTAGAGGGGACAGGGGGTAACGAGCAGTACTTC
CASSLEGTGGNEQYF
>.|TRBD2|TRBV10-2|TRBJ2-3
TGCGCCAGCAGGGAACGGGGGGGAGGCACAGATACGCAGTATTTT
CASRERGGGTDTQYF
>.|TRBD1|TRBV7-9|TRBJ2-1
TGTTCCAGCAGCGACAGGGGGCTTTTGGAGTTCTTC
CSSSDRGLLEFF
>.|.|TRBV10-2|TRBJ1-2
TGCGCCAGCAGTGAGTCAGGACTCTATGGCTACACCTTC
CASSESGLYGYTF
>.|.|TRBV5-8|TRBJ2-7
TGTGCCAGCAGCTTGGCGTACAGCTACGAGCAGTACTTC
CASSLAYSYEQYF
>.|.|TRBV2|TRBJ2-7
TGTGCCAGCAGTGAAGTCTACGAGCAGTACTTC
CASSEVYEQYF
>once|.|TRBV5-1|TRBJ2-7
TGCGCCAGCAGCTTGGCTTCCCTAACAGCCTACGAGCAGTACTTC
CASSLASLTAYEQYF
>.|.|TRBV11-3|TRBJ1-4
TGTGCCAGCAGCCCAATTCGGGGTTCTAATGAAAAACTGTTTTTT
CASSPIRGSNEKLFF
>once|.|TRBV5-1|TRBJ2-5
TGCGCCAGCAGCTTCCGGGGGAGGGAGACCCAGTACTTC
CASSFRGRETQYF
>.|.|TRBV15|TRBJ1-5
TGTGCCACCAGCAGAGAGGGTGGGAGGGGAAATCAGCCCCAGCATTTT
CATSREGGRGNQPQHF
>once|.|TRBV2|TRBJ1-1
TGTGCCAGCACCCGAGGGCAGGTGCCCATGAACACTGAAGCTTTCTTT
CASTRGQVPMNTEAFF
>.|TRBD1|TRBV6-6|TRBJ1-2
TGTGCCAGCAGTACCACGCAACAGGGGAGGTATGGCTACACCTTC
CASSTTQQGRYGYTF
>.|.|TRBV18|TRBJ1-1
TGTGCCAGCTCACAGTCCACAGGACTGAACACTGAAGCTTTCTTT
CASSQSTGLNTEAFF
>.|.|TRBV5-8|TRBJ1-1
TGTGCCAGCAGGAGGGATATGAACACTGAAGCCTTCTTT
CASRRDMNTEAFF
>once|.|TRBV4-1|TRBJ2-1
TGCGCCAGCAGGTACAGTTCCTACAATGAGCAGTTCTTC
CASRYSSYNEQFF
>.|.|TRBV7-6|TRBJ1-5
TGTGCCAGCAGCTTAGATTCAGGGGCGCAGCCCCAGCATTTT
CASSLDSGAQPQHF
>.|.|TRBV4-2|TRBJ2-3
TGTGCCAGCAGCCTGACCTTGGGGGACTCGGGAGATACGCAGTATTTT
CASSLTLGDSGDTQYF
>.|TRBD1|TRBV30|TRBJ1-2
TGTGCCTGGACAGGGGGGAGGGGCTACACCTTC
CAWTGGRGYTF
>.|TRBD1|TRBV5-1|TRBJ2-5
TGCGCCAGCAGTACAGGGGGCCGAGAGACCCAGTACTTC
CASSTGGRETQYF
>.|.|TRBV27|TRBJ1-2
TGTGCCAGCAGTCCGGGGTCTGGTGGAGGCTATGGCTACACCTTC
CASSPGSGGGYGYTF
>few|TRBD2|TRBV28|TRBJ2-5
TGTGCCAGCAGTCCCCGACTTCTAGCGGGGGGGCGGGAGACCCAGTACTTC
CASSPRLLAGGRETQYF
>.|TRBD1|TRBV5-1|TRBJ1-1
TGCGCCAGCAGCTTGGCAGCAGGGGGCGGCACTGAAGCTTTCTTT
CASSLAAGGGTEAFF
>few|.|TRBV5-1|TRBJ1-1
TGCGCCAGCAGCTTGGCGGGGGGGGCGCCCACTGAAGCTTTCTTT
CASSLAGGAPTEAFF
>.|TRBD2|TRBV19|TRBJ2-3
TGTGCCAGTAGTACCCGGGCCGGGGGGGGAACTAGCACAGATACGCAGTATTTT
CASSTRAGGGTSTDTQYF
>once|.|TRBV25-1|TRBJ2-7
TGTGCCAGCAGTCCCAGGGGTACCGGACTGGGGTACGAGCAGTACTTC
CASSPRGTGLGYEQYF
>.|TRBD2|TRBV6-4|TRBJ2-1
TGTGCCAGCAAAAGGGGAGCGACTAGCGGGGCTTCGAGGAATGAGCAGTTCTTC
CASKRGATSGASRNEQFF
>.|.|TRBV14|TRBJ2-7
TGTGCCAGCAGCCCCCAGCCCTTCGGGGGCTACGAGCAGTACTTC
CASSPQPFGGYEQYF
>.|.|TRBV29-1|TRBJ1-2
TGCAGCGTTTCAACAGGGCGCGACTATGGCTACACCTTC
CSVSTGRDYGYTF
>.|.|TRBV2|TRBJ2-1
TGTGCCAGCAGTGAATTTACAGGCGGTGAGCAGTTCTTC
CASSEFTGGEQFF
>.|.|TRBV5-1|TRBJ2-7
TGCGCCAGCAGTTTTTGGGGGGACCCTCACTCCTACGAGCAGTACTTC
CASSFWGDPHSYEQYF
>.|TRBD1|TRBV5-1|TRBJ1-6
TGCGCCAGCAGCTTGGGCTACAGGGGAAATAATTCACCCCTCCACTTT
CASSLGYRGNNSPLHF
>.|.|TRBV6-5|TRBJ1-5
TGTGCCAGCACGGCGGGGGGGCTGAATCAGCCCCAGCATTTT
CASTAGGLNQPQHF